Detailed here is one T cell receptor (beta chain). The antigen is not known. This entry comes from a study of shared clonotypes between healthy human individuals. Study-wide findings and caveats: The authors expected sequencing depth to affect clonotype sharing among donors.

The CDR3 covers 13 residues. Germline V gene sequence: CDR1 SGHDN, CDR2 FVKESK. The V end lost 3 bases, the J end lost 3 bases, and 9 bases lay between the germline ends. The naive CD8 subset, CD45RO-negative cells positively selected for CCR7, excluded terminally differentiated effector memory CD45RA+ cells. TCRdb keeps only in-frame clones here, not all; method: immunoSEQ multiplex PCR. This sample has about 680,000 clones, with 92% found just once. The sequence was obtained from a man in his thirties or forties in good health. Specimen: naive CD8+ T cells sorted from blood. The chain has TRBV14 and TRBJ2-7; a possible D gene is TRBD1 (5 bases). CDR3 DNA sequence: TGTGCCAGCAGCCACAGGGCCTTCTACGAGCAGTACTTC. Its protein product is CASSHRAFYEQYF.